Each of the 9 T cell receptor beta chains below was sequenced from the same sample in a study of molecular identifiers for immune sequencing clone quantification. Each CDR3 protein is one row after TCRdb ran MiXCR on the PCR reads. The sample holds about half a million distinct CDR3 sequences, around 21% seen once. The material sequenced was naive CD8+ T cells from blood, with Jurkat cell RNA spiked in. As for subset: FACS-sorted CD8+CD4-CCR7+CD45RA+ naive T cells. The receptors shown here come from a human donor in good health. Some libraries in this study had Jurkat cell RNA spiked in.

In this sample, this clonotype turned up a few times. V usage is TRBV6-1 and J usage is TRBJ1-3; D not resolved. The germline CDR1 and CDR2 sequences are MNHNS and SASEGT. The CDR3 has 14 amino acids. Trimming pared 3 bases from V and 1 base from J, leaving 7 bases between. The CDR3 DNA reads TGTGCCAGCAGTGACAGCTCGTCTGGAAACACCATATATTTT. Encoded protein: CASSDSSSGNTIYF.

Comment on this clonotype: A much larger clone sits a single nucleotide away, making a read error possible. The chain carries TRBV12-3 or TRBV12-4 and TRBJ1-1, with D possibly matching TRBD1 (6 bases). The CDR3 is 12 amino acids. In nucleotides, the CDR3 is TGTGCCTGCAGTCCAAACAGGGAAGAAGCTTTCTTT. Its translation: CACSPNREEAFF.

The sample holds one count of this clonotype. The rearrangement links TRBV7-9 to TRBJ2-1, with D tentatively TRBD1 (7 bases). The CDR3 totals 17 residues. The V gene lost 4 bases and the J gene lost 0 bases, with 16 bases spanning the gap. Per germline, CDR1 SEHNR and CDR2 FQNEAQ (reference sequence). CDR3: CASSSPRGDDSYNEQFF. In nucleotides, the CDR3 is TGTGCCAGCAGCTCCCCCAGGGGGGATGACTCCTACAATGAGCAGTTCTTC. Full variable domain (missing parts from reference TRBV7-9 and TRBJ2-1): DTGVSQNPRHKITKRGQNVTFRCDPISEHNRLYWYRQTLGQGPEFLTYFQNEAQLEKSRLLSDRFSAERPKGSFSTLEIQRTEQGDSAMYLCASSSPRGDDSYNEQFFGPGTRLTVL.

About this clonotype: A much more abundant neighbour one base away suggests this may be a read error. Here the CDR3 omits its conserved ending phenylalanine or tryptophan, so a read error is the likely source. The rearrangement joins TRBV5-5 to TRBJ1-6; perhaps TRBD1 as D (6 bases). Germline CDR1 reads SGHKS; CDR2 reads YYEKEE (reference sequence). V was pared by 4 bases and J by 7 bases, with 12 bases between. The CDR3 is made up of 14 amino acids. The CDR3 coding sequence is TGTGCCAGCAGCGCACAGGGAATGAATTCACCCCTCCACCTT. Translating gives CASSAQGMNSPLHL.

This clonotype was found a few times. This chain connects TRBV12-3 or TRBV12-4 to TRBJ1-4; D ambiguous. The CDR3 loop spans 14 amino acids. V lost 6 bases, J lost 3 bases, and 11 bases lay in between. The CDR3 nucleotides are TGTGCCAGCAGGCGATGGGGTTCTAATGAAAAACTGTTTTTT. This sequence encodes CASRRWGSNEKLFF.

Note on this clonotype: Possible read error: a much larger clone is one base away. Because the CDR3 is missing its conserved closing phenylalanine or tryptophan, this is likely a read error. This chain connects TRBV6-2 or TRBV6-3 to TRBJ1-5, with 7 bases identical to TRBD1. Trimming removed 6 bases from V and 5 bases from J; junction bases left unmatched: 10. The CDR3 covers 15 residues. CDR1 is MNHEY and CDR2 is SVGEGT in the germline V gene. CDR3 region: CASSHGHRGYQPQHL. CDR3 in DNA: TGTGCCAGCAGCCATGGCCACAGGGGATATCAGCCCCAGCATCTT.

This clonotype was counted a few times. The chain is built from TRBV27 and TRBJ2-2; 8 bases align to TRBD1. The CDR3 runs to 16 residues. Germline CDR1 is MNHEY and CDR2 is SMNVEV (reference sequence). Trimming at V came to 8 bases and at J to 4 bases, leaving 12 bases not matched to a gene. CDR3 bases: TGTGCCAGCGCTCTCCAGGGGGCTATGGCCACCGGGGAGCTGTTTTTT. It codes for CASALQGAMATGELFF.

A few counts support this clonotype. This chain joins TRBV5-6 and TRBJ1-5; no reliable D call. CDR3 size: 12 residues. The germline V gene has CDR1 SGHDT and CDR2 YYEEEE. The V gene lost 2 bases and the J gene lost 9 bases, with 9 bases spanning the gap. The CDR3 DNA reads TGTGCCAGCAGCTTCGGGGTTTCGCCCCAGCATTTT. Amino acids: CASSFGVSPQHF.

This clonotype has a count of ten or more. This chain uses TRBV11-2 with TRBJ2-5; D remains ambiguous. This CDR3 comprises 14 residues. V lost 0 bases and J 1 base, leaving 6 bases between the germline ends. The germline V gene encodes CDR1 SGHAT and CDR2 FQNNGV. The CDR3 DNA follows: TGTGCCAGCAGCTTAGACACATTCCAAGAGACCCAGTACTTC. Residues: CASSLDTFQETQYF.